The table lists the clone carrying this T cell receptor (beta chain) with a few counts. Its antigen remains unidentified. The data stem from a study of response to subunit inactivated influenza vaccine. Whole-study results and caveats: After each seasonal influenza vaccination, few new T cells are recruited, the authors suggested.

Trimming removed 3 bases from V and 7 bases from J, with 18 bases in between. The germline CDR1 and CDR2 sequences are DFQATT and SNEGSKA (reference sequence). CDR3 length: 14 residues. TCRdb independently ran MiXCR on the RT-PCR reads; one entry per CDR3 protein. The sample lists around 850,000 distinct CDR3 sequences; 15% to 20% were seen once. The input for sequencing was PBMCs from blood, taken roughly 5 days after vaccination. This sequence originates from a man aged 45-65 years who received an inactivated influenza vaccine. V is TRBV20-1 and J is TRBJ1-2; tentative D call: TRBD1 (6 bases). CDR3 residues: CSARYYREASGYTF. The CDR3 DNA reads as TGCAGTGCTAGGTACTACAGGGAGGCTAGTGGCTACACCTTC.